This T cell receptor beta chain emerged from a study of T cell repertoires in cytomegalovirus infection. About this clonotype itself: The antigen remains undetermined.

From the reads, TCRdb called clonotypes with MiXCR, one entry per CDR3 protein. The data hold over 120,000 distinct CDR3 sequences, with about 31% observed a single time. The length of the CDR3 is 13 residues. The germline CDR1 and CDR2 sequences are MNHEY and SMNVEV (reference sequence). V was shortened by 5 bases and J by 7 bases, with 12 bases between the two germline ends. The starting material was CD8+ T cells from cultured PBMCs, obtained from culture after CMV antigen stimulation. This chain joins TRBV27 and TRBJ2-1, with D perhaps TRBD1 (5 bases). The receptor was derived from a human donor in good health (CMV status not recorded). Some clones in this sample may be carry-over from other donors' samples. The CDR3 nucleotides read TGTGCCAGCAGTCCAGGGCACAGGAATGAGCAGTTCTTC. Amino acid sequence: CASSPGHRNEQFF.